Following are 6 T cell receptor beta chains from one sample sequenced in a study of blood T cell repertoires in COVID-19. The data were produced by immunoSEQ multiplex PCR, yet TCRdb's version contains in-frame clones alone and is incomplete. The table has 80,000 or so clones, around four fifths seen once. Specimen: peripheral blood. The receptors stem from a human donor in a cohort sampled during active COVID-19.

This clone has just one count. The V gene is TRBV5-1, the J gene TRBJ2-3; 12 bases fit TRBD2. Germline V gene lookup returns CDR1 SGHRS and CDR2 YFSETQ. The V and J ends lost 2 bases and 2 bases, in that order; junction bases with no gene match: 3. The CDR3 contains 16 residues. The CDR3 sequence: CASSFGLAGSTDTQYF. CDR3 sequence (DNA): TGCGCCAGCAGCTTCGGACTAGCGGGGTCCACAGATACGCAGTATTTT. The full variable domain, with the rest looked up from reference TRBV5-1 and TRBJ2-3, is KAGVTQTPRYLIKTRGQQVTLSCSPISGHRSVSWYQQTPGQGLQFLFEYFSETQRNKGNFPGRFSGRQFSNSRSEMNVSTLELGDSALYLCASSFGLAGSTDTQYFGPGTRLTVL.

V is TRBV10-1 and J is TRBJ2-7; D not resolved. The CDR3 spans 13 residues. Trimming cost V 4 bases and J 2 bases, with 9 bases left between them. Germline V CDR1 and CDR2: WNHNN, SYGVQD (reference sequence). Written as DNA, the CDR3 is TGCGCCAGCAGTGTCGGCGGAACCTACGAGCAGTACTTC. This sequence encodes CASSVGGTYEQYF.

J is TRBJ2-3 and V is TRBV5-1, with D hard to call. Trimming pared 2 bases from V and 1 base from J, leaving 5 bases between. The CDR3 runs 13 residues. Germline values: CDR1 SGHRS, CDR2 YFSETQ. The CDR3 reads CASSFPGTDTQYF. Here the CDR3 DNA reads TGCGCCAGCAGCTTCCCGGGCACAGATACGCAGTATTTT. Full variable domain (rest looked up from reference TRBV5-1 and TRBJ2-3): KAGVTQTPRYLIKTRGQQVTLSCSPISGHRSVSWYQQTPGQGLQFLFEYFSETQRNKGNFPGRFSGRQFSNSRSEMNVSTLELGDSALYLCASSFPGTDTQYFGPGTRLTVL.

V usage is TRBV6-5 and J usage is TRBJ2-7, with 10 nucleotides matching TRBD1. Per germline, CDR1 MNHEY and CDR2 SVGAGI. V shed 5 bases and J 4 bases; nucleotides not matched to a gene: 8. This CDR3 is 15 amino acids long. The CDR3 loop is CASSHRDRGVYEQYF. DNA of the CDR3: TGTGCCAGCAGTCACCGGGACAGGGGAGTTTACGAGCAGTACTTC.

The rearrangement links TRBV18 to TRBJ1-6, with unresolved D. The V end lost 2 bases, the J end lost 11 bases, and 19 bases lay between the germline ends. The CDR3 spans 16 residues. Germline V gene sequence: CDR1 KGHSH, CDR2 LQKENI. This chain's CDR3 is CASSPTSRRDGAPLHF. CDR3 coding DNA: TGTGCCAGCTCACCAACAAGTCGACGGGATGGAGCACCCCTCCACTTT. Full variable domain (outside the CDR3, taken from reference TRBV18 and TRBJ1-6): NAGVMQNPRHLVRRRGQEARLRCSPMKGHSHVYWYRQLPEEGLKFMVYLQKENIIDESGMPKERFSAEFPKEGPSILRIQQVVRGDSAAYFCASSPTSRRDGAPLHFGNGTRLTVT.

The V gene is TRBV18, the J gene TRBJ2-7; a weak D match, TRBD2 (5 bases). Looked up from germline, CDR1 is KGHSH and CDR2 is LQKENI. V was cut by 1 base and J by 2 bases, with 12 bases left in between. The CDR3 runs to 15 residues. DNA of the CDR3: TGTGCCAGCTCACCACGCAATGGGAGTCCCTACGAGCAGTACTTC. Its protein is CASSPRNGSPYEQYF.